The sequence of this T cell receptor (beta chain) was determined in a study of beta chain features in type 1 diabetes. Whole-study results and caveats: TCRB CDR3s from Type 1 diabetes patients were moderately but significantly shorter in all four CD4+ subsets. Patients and controls would share equally any PCR tilt toward shorter templates.

The CDR3 runs to 15 residues. Germline CDR1 is SNHLY and CDR2 is FYNNEI. The V end lost 0 bases, the J end lost 6 bases, and 9 bases lay between the germline ends. To note about this clone: The antigen is unknown.

The study reverse transcribed the entire isolated RNA, so it sequenced expressed TCRB transcripts. Assay used: immunoSEQ multiplex PCR; TCRdb lists only in-frame clones, some missing. The data show under 250,000 clones, approximately 15% seen once. The chain recombines TRBV2 with TRBJ1-6, with D possibly being TRBD1 (5 bases). Material for sequencing was naive CD4+ T cells from blood. This clonotype was sampled from a man aged 25-45 years with type 1 diabetes. In DNA form, the CDR3 reads TGTGCCAGCAGTGAAGCGGGCAGGGTTAATTCACCCCTCCACTTT. The encoded protein is CASSEAGRVNSPLHF. The full variable domain, with the rest looked up from reference TRBV2 and TRBJ1-6, is EPEVTQTPSHQVTQMGQEVILRCVPISNHLYFYWYRQILGQKVEFLVSFYNNEISEKSEIFDDQFSVERPDGSNFTLKIRSTKLEDSAMYFCASSEAGRVNSPLHFGNGTRLTVT.